This T cell receptor (beta chain) was identified in a study of cytomegalovirus exposure and HLA in healthy donors. Study context: In an earlier analysis, almost 120 million unique TCR beta sequences were found from about 179 million T cells. Findings and limits, study-wide: According to a later analysis, donors in an Asian-associated ancestry cluster reportedly had fewer N-insertions than the roughly 640-donor mean. TCR beta V- and J-gene trimming was later associated with a missense DCLRE1C variant. Sequence variants that were highly shared formed a cluster that was likely a sequencing artifact.

As for this clone: Antigen unknown.

The PCR had 60 Vbeta and 13 Jbeta primers. The assay was immunoSEQ multiplex PCR, and TCRdb's table has in-frame clones only and misses some. The sample has about 140,000 clones; under 80% are singletons. Trimming took off 0 bases at V and 4 bases at J, with 17 bases between the two ends. The CDR3 contains 16 residues. Germline lookup yields CDR1 SGHRS and CDR2 YFSETQ. The source of this sequence is a woman in her 50s in good health and CMV-seropositive. The chain couples TRBV5-1 to TRBJ2-7; D is perhaps TRBD1 (6 bases). Sequencing was carried out using PBMCs. The CDR3 DNA reads as TGCGCCAGCAGCTTGGATTTTGCCAGGGGCGGTTACGAGCAGTACTTC. The encoded protein is CASSLDFARGGYEQYF.